These 26 T cell receptor beta chains share one sample of origin, sequenced in a study of blood T cells in healthy people across ages. The second PCR ran about 6 to 12 cycles with a sample-barcoded 5' primer and J-beta primers. TCRdb reanalysed the 5' RACE reads using MiXCR and keeps one entry per CDR3 protein. The profile shows about 590,000 distinct CDR3 sequences, approximately 30% of them singletons. The sample was blood. The origin of the receptors is a woman of 80 years or more in good health.

This clonotype was seen a single time. This chain joins TRBV5-1 and TRBJ2-5, with 7 bases identical to TRBD2. The V segment lost 4 bases and the J segment 0 bases; nucleotides outside the gene matches: 12. Germline V lookup: CDR1 SGHRS, CDR2 YFSETQ. This CDR3 spans 17 amino acids. The CDR3 reads CASSPSVGRVHQETQYF. The CDR3 DNA follows: TGCGCCAGCAGCCCTAGCGTTGGGAGGGTGCACCAAGAGACCCAGTACTTC.

The genes are TRBV5-1 and TRBJ2-1, with TRBD2 identical over 13 bases. With 3 bases clipped from V and 7 bases from J, the junction kept 7 bases outside the gene matches. This CDR3 comprises 16 residues. Germline V gene lookup returns CDR1 SGHRS and CDR2 YFSETQ. In DNA, the CDR3 is TGCGCCAGCAGCTCACTAGCGGGGGGGCTAAGTAATGAGCAGTTCTTC. Translation gives CASSSLAGGLSNEQFF.

This clonotype was detected ten times or more. The chain employs TRBV25-1 and TRBJ2-5; 9 bases are shared with TRBD1. This CDR3 is 17 amino acids long. The V gene end was trimmed by 1 base and the J gene end by 4 bases; junction bases not matched to a gene: 10. Germline V gene sequence: CDR1 MGHDK, CDR2 SYGVNS. CDR3 sequence: CASSESGTGRRAETQYF. CDR3 nucleotides: TGTGCCAGCAGTGAATCCGGGACAGGGAGGAGGGCAGAGACCCAGTACTTC.

This clonotype was counted many times. V and J are TRBV7-2 and TRBJ2-7; D perhaps matches TRBD2 (6 bases). Trimming stripped 5 bases from V and 6 bases from J, with 20 bases between. Per germline, CDR1 SGHTA and CDR2 FQGNSA. The CDR3 loop spans 15 amino acids. The CDR3 coding sequence is TGTGCCAGCAGCCCTGGGCGGGGTAATTCTCTCGAGCAGTACTTC. This sequence encodes CASSPGRGNSLEQYF.

This clonotype appeared a few times. The rearrangement uses TRBV12-3 or TRBV12-4 and TRBJ1-1, with D possibly TRBD1 on 5 matching bases. The germline V and J ends were trimmed by 3 bases and 4 bases, with 12 bases remaining between them. The CDR3 totals 14 residues. CDR3 sequence reads: CASSFGGVATEAFF. Written as DNA, the CDR3 is TGTGCCAGCAGTTTCGGGGGAGTGGCCACTGAAGCTTTCTTT.

J is TRBJ1-5 and V is TRBV30; possibly TRBD1 for D (6 bases). Deletions cut 0 bases from V and 5 bases from J, with 11 bases between. The germline V gene has CDR1 GTSNPN and CDR2 SVGIG (reference sequence). This CDR3 is 14 amino acids long. CDR3 nucleotides: TGTGCCTGGAGTGTAAGTAGGGGGTATCAGCCCCAGCATTTT. Its protein product is CAWSVSRGYQPQHF.

This clonotype was counted ten times or more. The chain is built from TRBV5-1 and TRBJ1-6; D unresolved. In germline, CDR1 is SGHRS, CDR2 YFSETQ. CDR3 size: 12 residues. V lost 1 base and J 9 bases, leaving 5 bases between the germline ends. The CDR3 nucleotides are TGCGCCAGCAGCTTGTTAGGTTCACCCCTCCACTTT. Its protein product is CASSLLGSPLHF. Full variable domain (remainder filled in from reference TRBV5-1 and TRBJ1-6): KAGVTQTPRYLIKTRGQQVTLSCSPISGHRSVSWYQQTPGQGLQFLFEYFSETQRNKGNFPGRFSGRQFSNSRSEMNVSTLELGDSALYLCASSLLGSPLHFGNGTRLTVT.

Concerning this clonotype: At one end, the junction sequence differs from germline, possibly due to a read error. CDR3 sequence reads: CTSSVGTGGTDTQYF. Here the CDR3 DNA reads TGTACCAGCAGCGTAGGGACAGGGGGCACAGATACGCAGTATTTT. The rearrangement links TRBV7-3 to TRBJ2-3; 10 bases are a match to TRBD1. The CDR3 runs 15 residues. Looked up from germline, CDR1 is SGHTA and CDR2 is FQGTGA.

Worth noting for this clonotype: A much larger clone differs from this one at a single base, so this may be a read error. The chain recombines TRBV13 with TRBJ2-7; 7 nucleotides agree with TRBD2. The CDR3 spans 14 residues. Trimming cost V 5 bases and J 5 bases; bases outside gene matches: 9. The germline V gene has CDR1 PRHDT and CDR2 FYEKMQ (reference sequence). In DNA form, the CDR3 reads TGTGCCAGCAGCAGATGGGGGGGGACCGACGAGCAGTACTTC. It encodes CASSRWGGTDEQYF.

This clonotype came up many times. At one end the junction does not follow the germline gene, possibly because of a read error. V gene TRBV7-7 combines with J gene TRBJ2-5; 9 bases are shared with TRBD2. CDR1 is SSHAT and CDR2 is FNYEAQ in the germline V gene (reference sequence). The CDR3 consists of 14 residues. The CDR3 reads CASSPAGGLETQYF. Written as DNA, the CDR3 is TGTGCTAGCAGCCCCGCGGGGGGGCTGGAGACCCAGTACTTC.

This clonotype showed up many times. V usage is TRBV23-1 and J usage is TRBJ2-5; possible D gene TRBD1, 7 bases. TRBV23-1 is an ORF, with its function uncertain. This CDR3 spans 18 amino acids. Trimming removed 0 bases at V and 2 bases at J, with 19 bases between. CDR3 nucleotide sequence: TGCGCCAGCAGTCAATCTAGGGGGCGGGACAGCAATCAAGAGACCCAGTACTTC. This gives the protein CASSQSRGRDSNQETQYF.

The rearrangement uses TRBV7-2 and TRBJ2-6; D ambiguous. The V and J ends lost 1 base and 0 bases respectively, with 7 bases between them. Germline CDR1 SGHTA, CDR2 FQGNSA. This CDR3 region has 16 residues. CDR3 coding DNA: TGTGCCAGCAGCTTAGTTGCTGCCTCTGGGGCCAACGTCCTGACTTTC. This codes for CASSLVAASGANVLTF.

The table lists this clonotype with many counts. The chain uses TRBV7-3 and TRBJ2-1, with a possible D match to TRBD1 (7 bases). Germline CDR1 and CDR2: SGHTA and FQGTGA. V lost 0 bases, J lost 4 bases, and 16 bases lay in between. The CDR3 consists of 17 residues. CDR3 nucleotide sequence: TGTGCCAGCAGCTTAACCGGGCAGGGGGGCAGGTACAATGAGCAGTTCTTC. Amino acid sequence: CASSLTGQGGRYNEQFF. Combining the CDR3 with reference TRBV7-3 and TRBJ2-1 gives the whole variable domain GAGVSQTPSNKVTEKGKYVELRCDPISGHTALYWYRQSLGQGPEFLIYFQGTGAADDSGLPNDRFFAVRPEGSVSTLKIQRTERGDSAVYLCASSLTGQGGRYNEQFFGPGTRLTVL.

The gene calls are TRBV6-2 or TRBV6-3 and TRBJ1-5, with D possibly being TRBD1 (6 bases). The germline V gene encodes CDR1 MNHEY and CDR2 SVGEGT. This CDR3 comprises 14 residues. V lost 5 bases and J lost 2, with 10 bases in between. CDR3 nucleotide sequence: TGTGCCAGCAGTCCGACAGGTCGCAATCAGCCCCAGCATTTT. It specifies CASSPTGRNQPQHF.

The chain joins TRBV14 to TRBJ1-2, with D possibly matching TRBD1 (5 bases). V was shortened by 3 bases and J by 3 bases, with 14 bases between the two germline ends. This CDR3 comprises 15 residues. Germline V gene sequence: CDR1 SGHDN, CDR2 FVKESK. DNA of the CDR3: TGTGCCAGCAGCCAGGGGGGGGGAACCCACTATGGCTACACCTTC. Protein sequence: CASSQGGGTHYGYTF.

The genes are TRBV6-2 or TRBV6-3 and TRBJ1-1; 9 bases agree with TRBD1. The germline V gene encodes CDR1 MNHEY and CDR2 SVGEGT. The V segment lost 6 bases and the J segment 0 bases; nucleotides outside the gene matches: 11. The CDR3 has 17 residues. CDR3 nucleotides: TGTGCCAGCAGATTCGCGGGACAGGGCCTACTGAACACTGAAGCTTTCTTT. Translation gives CASRFAGQGLLNTEAFF.

As for this clonotype: A read error is possible here, since a much larger clone lies one base away. The chain has TRBV7-2 and TRBJ2-1; 10 bases are shared with TRBD2. Germline V gene sequence: CDR1 SGHTA, CDR2 FQGNSA. Trimming cost V 5 bases and J 8 bases; bases outside gene matches: 9. The CDR3 extends over 15 amino acids. In DNA form, the CDR3 reads TGTGCCAGCAGCGCCGCTAGCGGGGGCACCCATGAGCAGTTCTTC. Amino acids: CASSAASGGTHEQFF.

This clonotype was seen repeatedly, ten times or more. CDR3: CSVANSDTQYF. For the CDR3, the DNA is TGCAGCGTTGCTAACTCTGATACGCAGTATTTT. V gene TRBV29-1 combines with J gene TRBJ2-3; D not resolved. The CDR3 has 11 residues. Trimming removed 4 bases at V and 6 bases at J, with 8 bases between. Germline V gives CDR1 SQVTM, CDR2 ANQGSEA.

This clonotype occurred many times. The chain uses TRBV6-5 and TRBJ2-1; 10 positions agree with TRBD2. Germline values: CDR1 MNHEY, CDR2 SVGAGI. With V trimmed by 2 bases and J by 8 bases, 15 bases remained unmatched. The CDR3 runs 18 residues. CDR3: CASSYRLGASGSLDEQFF. The DNA of the CDR3 is TGTGCCAGCAGTTACAGGCTGGGTGCTAGCGGGAGCCTGGATGAGCAGTTCTTC.

About this clonotype itself: This may be a read error: a much more frequent sequence differs by one nucleotide. The chain employs TRBV14 and TRBJ2-4; D tentatively fits TRBD1 or TRBD2 (5 bases each). The J call may be wrong; the DNA end is better matched by TRBJ2-7. The CDR3 totals 13 residues. The germline gives CDR1 SGHDN, CDR2 FVKESK. The CDR3 is CACSRRTGTEQYF. The CDR3 nucleotides are TGTGCCTGCAGCCGCCGAACGGGGACCGAGCAGTACTTC.

This clonotype was found once. The chain carries TRBV20-1 and TRBJ2-1, with D uncertain. V dropped 6 bases and J dropped 7 bases, with 10 bases sitting between them. CDR1 and CDR2 from the germline V gene are DFQATT and SNEGSKA (reference sequence). The CDR3 covers 11 residues. CDR3 nucleotides: TGCAGTGCCCGTCATGTGAATGAGCAGTTCTTC. This translates into CSARHVNEQFF.

The genes are TRBV15 and TRBJ1-1; tentatively, D is TRBD1 (6 bases). The CDR3 is 15 amino acids. Germline CDR1 LNHNV, CDR2 YYDKDF (reference sequence). V shed 3 bases and J shed 1 base, with 12 bases lying between them. For the CDR3, the DNA is TGTGCCACCAGCAGGGATCGGGGGGCGAACACTGAAGCTTTCTTT. Translating it yields CATSRDRGANTEAFF.

The chain uses TRBV5-6 and TRBJ2-1, with a tentative D call TRBD2 (5 bases). The CDR3 loop spans 13 amino acids. V lost 6 bases, J lost 10 bases, and 17 bases lay in between. CDR1 SGHDT and CDR2 YYEEEE come from the germline V gene. For the CDR3, the DNA is TGTGCCAGCACCCTGACCACCCTAGCCGAGCAGTTCTTC. Translation: CASTLTTLAEQFF.

This clonotype was counted at least ten times. The chain employs TRBV5-1 and TRBJ2-5; 14 bases fit TRBD2. V lost 4 bases and J lost 4; bases outside the gene matches: 3. CDR1 is SGHRS, CDR2 YFSETQ, per germline. This CDR3 has 15 residues. CDR3 residues: CASSGGLAGGETQYF. For the CDR3, the DNA is TGCGCCAGCAGCGGAGGACTAGCGGGGGGAGAGACCCAGTACTTC. The variable domain in full, with the rest retrieved from reference TRBV5-1 and TRBJ2-5, is KAGVTQTPRYLIKTRGQQVTLSCSPISGHRSVSWYQQTPGQGLQFLFEYFSETQRNKGNFPGRFSGRQFSNSRSEMNVSTLELGDSALYLCASSGGLAGGETQYFGPGTRLLVL.

This clonotype was seen more than once but under ten times. Germline is not matched at one junction end, which may reflect a read error. This sequence joins TRBV15 and TRBJ2-2; TRBD2 might be the D (5 bases). The CDR3 sequence is 16 residues long. Germline-derived CDR1 and CDR2 are LNHNV and YYDKDF (reference sequence). This CDR3 is CATSREVNRFTGERFF. The CDR3 DNA sequence: TGTGCCACCAGCAGAGAGGTTAACAGATTTACCGGGGAGCGGTTTTTT.

This clonotype was observed a handful of times. The chain uses TRBV13 and TRBJ2-1; D perhaps matches TRBD1 (5 bases). Trimming took 5 bases from V and 3 from J, leaving 26 bases between them. This CDR3 spans 19 amino acids. Germline CDR1 reads PRHDT; CDR2 reads FYEKMQ (reference sequence). The CDR3 is CASSGSTETLNYNYNEQFF. CDR3 sequence (DNA): TGTGCCAGCAGCGGTTCGACAGAAACTCTGAACTATAACTACAATGAGCAGTTCTTC.